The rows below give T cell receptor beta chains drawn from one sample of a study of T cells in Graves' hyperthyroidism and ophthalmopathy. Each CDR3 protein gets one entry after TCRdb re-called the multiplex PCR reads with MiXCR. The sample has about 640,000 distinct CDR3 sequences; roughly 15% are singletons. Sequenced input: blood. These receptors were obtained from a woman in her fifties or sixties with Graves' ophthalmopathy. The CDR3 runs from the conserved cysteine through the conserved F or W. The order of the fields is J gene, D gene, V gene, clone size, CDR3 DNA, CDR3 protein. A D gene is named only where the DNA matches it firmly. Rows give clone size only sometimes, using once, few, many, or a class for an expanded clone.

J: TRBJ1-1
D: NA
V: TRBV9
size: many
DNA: TGTGCCAGCAGCGTAGCGGCAAGTAAGAACACTGAAGCTTTCTTT
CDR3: CASSVAASKNTEAFF

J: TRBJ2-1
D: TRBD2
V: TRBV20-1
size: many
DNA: TGCAGTGCTTTTCCTAGCGGGAGGGCCCATGAGCAGTTCTTC
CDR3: CSAFPSGRAHEQFF

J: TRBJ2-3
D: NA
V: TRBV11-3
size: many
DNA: TGTGCCAGCAGCAACCAGAGGACCACAGATACGCAGTATTTT
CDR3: CASSNQRTTDTQYF

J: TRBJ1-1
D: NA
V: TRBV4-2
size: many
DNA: TGTGCCAGCAGCCAAGGGCCCACAACGGAGACTGAAGCTTTCTTT
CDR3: CASSQGPTTETEAFF

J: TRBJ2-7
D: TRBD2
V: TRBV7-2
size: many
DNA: TGTGCCAGCACCATTAGCGGGAGGGCCCACGAGCAGTACTTC
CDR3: CASTISGRAHEQYF

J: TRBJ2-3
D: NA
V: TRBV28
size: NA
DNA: TGTGCCAGCAGGCCGGTACAGAGCACAGATACGCAGTATTTT
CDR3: CASRPVQSTDTQYF

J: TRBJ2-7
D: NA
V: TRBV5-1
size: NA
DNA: TGCGCCAGCAGCCCCATAACGACAGGTGGAACCTACGAGCAGTACTTC
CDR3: CASSPITTGGTYEQYF

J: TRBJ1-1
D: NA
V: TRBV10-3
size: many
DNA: TGTGCCATCAGTGTCGACCGGGGAAACACTGAAGCTTTCTTT
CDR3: CAISVDRGNTEAFF

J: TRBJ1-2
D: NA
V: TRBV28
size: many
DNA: TGTGCCAGCAGTTTCCCCCGGGGACTTAACTATGGCTACACCTTC
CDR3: CASSFPRGLNYGYTF

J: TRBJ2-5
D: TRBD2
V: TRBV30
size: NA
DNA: TGTGCCTGGAGGGGACTAGCGGGACGCCAAGAGACCCAGTACTTC
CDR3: CAWRGLAGRQETQYF

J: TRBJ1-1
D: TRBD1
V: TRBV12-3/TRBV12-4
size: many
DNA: TGTGCCAGCAGACCCCGGGACAGGGTGAGCGCTGAAGCTTTCTTT
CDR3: CASRPRDRVSAEAFF

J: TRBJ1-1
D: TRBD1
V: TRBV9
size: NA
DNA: TGTGCCAGCAGCGTAGACCCAGGGGGCACTGAAGCTTTCTTT
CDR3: CASSVDPGGTEAFF

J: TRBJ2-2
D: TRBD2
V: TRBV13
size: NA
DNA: TGTGCCAGCAGCTTAGGAGCGGGAGTATCCACCGGGGAGCTGTTTTTT
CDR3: CASSLGAGVSTGELFF

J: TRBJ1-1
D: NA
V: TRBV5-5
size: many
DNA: TGTGCCAGCAGCATGGGACACTTAAACACTGAAGCTTTCTTT
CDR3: CASSMGHLNTEAFF

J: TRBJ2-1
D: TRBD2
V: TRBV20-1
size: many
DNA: TGCAGTGCTATTCCGACTAGCGGGTTTTACAATGAGCAGTTCTTC
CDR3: CSAIPTSGFYNEQFF

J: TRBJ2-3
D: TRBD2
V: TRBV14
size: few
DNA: TGTGCCAGCAGCCAAGCGGGACTATTGGATACGCAGTATTTT
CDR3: CASSQAGLLDTQYF

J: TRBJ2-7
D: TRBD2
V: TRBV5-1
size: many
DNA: TGCGCCAGCAGCTTCATCGCCTTAGCGGGAGGGGGCGAGCAGTACTTC
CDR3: CASSFIALAGGGEQYF

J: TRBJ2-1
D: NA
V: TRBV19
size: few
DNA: TGTGCCAGTAGTATAGTCGGCACAGATTCCTACAATGAGCAGCTCTTC
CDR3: CASSIVGTDSYNEQLF

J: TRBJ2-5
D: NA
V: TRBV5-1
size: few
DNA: TGCGCCAGCAGCTTGGATGGACGGAACCAAGAGACCCAGTACTTC
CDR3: CASSLDGRNQETQYF

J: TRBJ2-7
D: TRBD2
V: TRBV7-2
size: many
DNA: TGTGCCAGCAGCTGGGATAGCGGGGGTAGCTCCTACGAGCAGTACTTC
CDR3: CASSWDSGGSSYEQYF

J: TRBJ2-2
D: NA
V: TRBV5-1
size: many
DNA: TGCGCCAGCAGCTTGGGGAGCGGAAGGAACACCGGGGAGCTGTTTTTT
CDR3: CASSLGSGRNTGELFF

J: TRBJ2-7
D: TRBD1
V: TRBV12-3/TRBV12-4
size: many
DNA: TGTGCCAGCAGTTTGGCGCCAGGGGGCAACGAGCAGTACTTC
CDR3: CASSLAPGGNEQYF

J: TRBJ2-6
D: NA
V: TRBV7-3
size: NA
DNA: TGTGCCAGCAGAAGGGCAGACCAACACTCTGGGGCCAACGTCCTGACTTTC
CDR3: CASRRADQHSGANVLTF

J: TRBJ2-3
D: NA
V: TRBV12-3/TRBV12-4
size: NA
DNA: TGTGCCAGCAGGGCGGGGGCGGTAGATACGCAGTATTTT
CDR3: CASRAGAVDTQYF

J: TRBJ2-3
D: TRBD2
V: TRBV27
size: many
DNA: TGTGCCAGCAGTTCCGGGACTAGCGGGAAGGATACGCAGTATTTT
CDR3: CASSSGTSGKDTQYF

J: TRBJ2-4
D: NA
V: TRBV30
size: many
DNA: TGTGCCTGGAGTTTAGGGTCTTCGGCCAAAAACATTCAGTACTTC
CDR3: CAWSLGSSAKNIQYF

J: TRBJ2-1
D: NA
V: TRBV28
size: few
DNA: TGTGCCAGCAGTCAGGGACTCACCAGGCTTCGCAATGAGCAGTTCTTC
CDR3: CASSQGLTRLRNEQFF

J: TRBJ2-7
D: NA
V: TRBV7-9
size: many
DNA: TGTGCCAGCAGCCTTACCTCCGGGACCGGAAACTACGAGCAGTACTTC
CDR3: CASSLTSGTGNYEQYF

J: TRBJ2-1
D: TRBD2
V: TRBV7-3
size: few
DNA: TGTGCCAGCAGCTTAATGGCGGGAGTTTCCCACAATGAGCAGTTCTTC
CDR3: CASSLMAGVSHNEQFF

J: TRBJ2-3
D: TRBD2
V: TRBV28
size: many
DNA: TGTGCCAGCAGCCGGGAGGACCCAGATACGCAGTATTTT
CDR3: CASSREDPDTQYF

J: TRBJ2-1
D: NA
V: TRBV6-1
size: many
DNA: TGTGCCAGCAGAGGTCCAGGGGTTTCGTACAATGAGCAGTTCTTC
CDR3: CASRGPGVSYNEQFF

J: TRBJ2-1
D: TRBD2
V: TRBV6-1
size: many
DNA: TGTGCCAGCAGTATTCGAATTTCGGGACTACAAGGCGGTGAGCAGTTCTTC
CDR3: CASSIRISGLQGGEQFF

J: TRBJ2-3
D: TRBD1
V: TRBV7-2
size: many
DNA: TGTGCCAGCAGCTTAGCCCCATTAGCAGCAGGGGGAAATACGCAGTATTTT
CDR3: CASSLAPLAAGGNTQYF

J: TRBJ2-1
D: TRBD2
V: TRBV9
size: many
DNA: TGTGCCAGCAGCGTAGGGCAGGGACTAATATACAATGAGCAGTTCTTC
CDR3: CASSVGQGLIYNEQFF

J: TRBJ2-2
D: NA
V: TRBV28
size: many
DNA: TGTGCCAGCAGTAACCGGGACCAGAACACCGGGGAGCTGTTTTTT
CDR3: CASSNRDQNTGELFF

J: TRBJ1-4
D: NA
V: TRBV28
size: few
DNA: TGTGCCAGCATCCGGGGCTCAACTAATGAAAAACTGTTTTTT
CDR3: CASIRGSTNEKLFF

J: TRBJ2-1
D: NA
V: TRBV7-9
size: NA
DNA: TGTGCCAGCAGCTTATTGTTGGGGTACAATGAGCAGTTCTTC
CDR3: CASSLLLGYNEQFF

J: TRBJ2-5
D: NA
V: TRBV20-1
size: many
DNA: TGCAGTGCTAGACAGCCCCTAGCAATCCAAGAGACCCAGTACTTC
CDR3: CSARQPLAIQETQYF

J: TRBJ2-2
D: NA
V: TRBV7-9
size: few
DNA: TGTGCCAGCAGCTTAGTCAGGGGTGCGAACACCGGGGAGCTGTTTTTT
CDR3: CASSLVRGANTGELFF

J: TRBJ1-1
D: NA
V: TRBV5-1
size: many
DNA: TGCGCCAGCAGCTTGGGGTCGGACACTGAAGCTTTCTTT
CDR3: CASSLGSDTEAFF

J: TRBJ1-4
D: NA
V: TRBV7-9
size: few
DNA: TGTGCCAGCAGCTCAGCCGGGGCAGTTGGGGCTAATGAAAAACTGTTTTTT
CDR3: CASSSAGAVGANEKLFF

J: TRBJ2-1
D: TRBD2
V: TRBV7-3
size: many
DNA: TGTGCCAGCAGCTTATTTAGCGGGAGGGCCGTGGGAAATGAGCAGTTCTTC
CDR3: CASSLFSGRAVGNEQFF

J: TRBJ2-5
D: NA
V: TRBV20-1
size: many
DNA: TGCAGTGCTAAGCGGTACCAAGAGACCCAGTACTTC
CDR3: CSAKRYQETQYF

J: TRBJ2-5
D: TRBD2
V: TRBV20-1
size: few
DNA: TGCAGTGCTCCTGGACTAGCGGGTACACAAGAGACCCAGTACTTC
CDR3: CSAPGLAGTQETQYF

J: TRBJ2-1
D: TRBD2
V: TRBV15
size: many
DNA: TGTGCCACCAGCAGAGACCCGGGACTAGCGGCCTACAATGAGCAGTTCTTC
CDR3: CATSRDPGLAAYNEQFF

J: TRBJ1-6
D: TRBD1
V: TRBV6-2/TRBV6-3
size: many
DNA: TGTGCCAGCAGTTCTGGGACAGGGAGGTCACCCCTCCACTTT
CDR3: CASSSGTGRSPLHF

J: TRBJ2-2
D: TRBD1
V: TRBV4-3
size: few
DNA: TGCGCCAGCAGCCAAGACAGGGGGCAGGGGGAGCTGTTTTTT
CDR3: CASSQDRGQGELFF

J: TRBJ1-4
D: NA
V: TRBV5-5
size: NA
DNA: TGTGCCAGCAGCCCACCCCAGGGGCTTACTAATGAAAAACTGTTTTTT
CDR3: CASSPPQGLTNEKLFF

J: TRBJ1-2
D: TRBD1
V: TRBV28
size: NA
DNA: TGTGCCAGCAGCGGGACAGGAGCTAACTATGGCTACACCTTC
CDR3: CASSGTGANYGYTF

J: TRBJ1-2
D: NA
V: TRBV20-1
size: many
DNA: TGCAGTGCTGTCGATTCCGGGACGAACAACTATGGCTACACCTTC
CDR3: CSAVDSGTNNYGYTF

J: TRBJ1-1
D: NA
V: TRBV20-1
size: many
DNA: TGCAGTGCCAACGACGGGGAACCTGAAGCTTTCTTT
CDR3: CSANDGEPEAFF

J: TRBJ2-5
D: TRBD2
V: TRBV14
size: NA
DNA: TGTGCCAGCAGCCCGAAAGATTGGACTAGCGGGAGTGTGGAGACCCAGTACTTC
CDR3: CASSPKDWTSGSVETQYF

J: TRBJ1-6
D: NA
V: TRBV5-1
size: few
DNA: TGCGCCAGCAGCTTGGAGGCCAGAAGCTCCTATAATTCACCCCTCCACTTT
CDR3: CASSLEARSSYNSPLHF

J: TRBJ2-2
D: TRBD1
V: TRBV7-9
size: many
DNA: TGTGCCAGCAGCCTCCCGGCCGGGACAGGGCCTACCGGGGAGCTGTTTTTT
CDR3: CASSLPAGTGPTGELFF

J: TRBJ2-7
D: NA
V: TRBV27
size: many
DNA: TGTGCCAGCAGTTTAAGGTTCGGAGGGGACTCATACGAGCAGTACTTC
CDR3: CASSLRFGGDSYEQYF

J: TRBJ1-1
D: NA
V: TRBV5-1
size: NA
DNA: TGCGCCAGCAGCTTGGATGGCAGGGCGAGGACTGAAGCTTTCTTT
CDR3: CASSLDGRARTEAFF

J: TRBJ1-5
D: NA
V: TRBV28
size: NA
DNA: TGTGCCAGCAGTTTGGGGGCTAAGTCAGGGGTAAGTGGCAATCAGCCCCAGCATTTT
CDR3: CASSLGAKSGVSGNQPQHF

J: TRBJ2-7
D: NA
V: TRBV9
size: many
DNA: TGTGCCAGCAGCGTAGCCTGGGGGAGCTCCTACGAGCAGTACTTC
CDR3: CASSVAWGSSYEQYF

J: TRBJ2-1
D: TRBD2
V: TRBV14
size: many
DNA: TGTGCCAGCAGCCAAGTGGCGGGAGGATACAATGAGCAGTTCTTC
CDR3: CASSQVAGGYNEQFF

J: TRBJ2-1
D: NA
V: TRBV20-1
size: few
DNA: TGCAGTGCTAATCAGGCGGGGCGATACTCCTACAATGAGCAGTTCTTC
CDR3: CSANQAGRYSYNEQFF